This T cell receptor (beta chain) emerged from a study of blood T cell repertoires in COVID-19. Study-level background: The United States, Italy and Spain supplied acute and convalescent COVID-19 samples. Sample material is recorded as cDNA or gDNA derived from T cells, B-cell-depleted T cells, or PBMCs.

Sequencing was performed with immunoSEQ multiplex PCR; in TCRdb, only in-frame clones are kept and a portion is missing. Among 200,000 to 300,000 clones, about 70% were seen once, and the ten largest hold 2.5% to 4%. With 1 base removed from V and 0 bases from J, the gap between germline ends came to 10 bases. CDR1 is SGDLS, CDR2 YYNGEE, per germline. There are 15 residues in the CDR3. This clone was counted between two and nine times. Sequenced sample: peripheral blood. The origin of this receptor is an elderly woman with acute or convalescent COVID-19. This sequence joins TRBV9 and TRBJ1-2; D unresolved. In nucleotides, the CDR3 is TGTGCCAGCAGCGTACTTGGCAGATCTAACTATGGCTACACCTTC. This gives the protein CASSVLGRSNYGYTF.